The clone carrying this TCR beta chain was seen ten or more times. As yet, its antigen is unknown. The data derive from a study of T cell repertoires in cytomegalovirus infection. Whole-study context: CMV infection together with matching HLA type was indicated by public TCR beta signatures.

V was pared by 4 bases and J by 1 base, with 17 bases between. This CDR3 contains 16 residues. Germline V gives CDR1 SEHNR, CDR2 FQNEAQ (reference sequence). Study observations and caveats: Ex vivo, HLA-C-restricted CMV-specific TCR beta clonotypes prevailed over the rest of the response.

TCRdb ran MiXCR on the reads and lists one entry per CDR3 protein. The table shows around 450,000 distinct CDR3 sequences, with around 11% occurring only once. The receptor was derived from a human donor in good health (CMV status not recorded). Some clones in this sample may be carry-over from other donors' samples. Material: PBMCs. The chain uses TRBV7-9 and TRBJ2-7, with a tentative D call TRBD1 (6 bases). CDR3 in amino acids: CASSSPPAGVSYEQYF. CDR3 bases: TGTGCCAGCAGCTCGCCCCCCGCAGGGGTTTCCTACGAGCAGTACTTC.